This T cell receptor beta chain was identified in a study of beta chain features in type 1 diabetes. At the level of the study: Examination spanned about 99 million sorted cells from all samples.

Whole-study findings and limits: Type 1 diabetes patients showed a moderate but significant shortening of TCRB CDR3s in all four CD4+ subsets.

All of the isolated RNA was reverse transcribed, so expressed TCRB transcripts were sequenced. Clones were read by immunoSEQ multiplex PCR, and TCRdb kept only the in-frame ones, dropping some. This table has 330,000 or so clones, roughly 12% appearing once. A few counts support this clone. Its antigen is currently unknown. V was clipped by 4 bases and J by 4 bases, with 11 bases between them. Germline CDR1 is SGHAT and CDR2 is FQNNGV. The CDR3 loop spans 14 amino acids. This chain connects TRBV11-2 to TRBJ1-3; tentatively, D is TRBD1 (6 bases). The TCR comes from a woman between 18 and 30 years old with type 1 diabetes. What was sequenced was naive CD4+ T cells from blood. The CDR3 loop is CASSWTESGNTIYF. The CDR3 nucleotides are TGTGCCAGCAGCTGGACAGAGTCCGGAAACACCATATATTTT.